This T cell receptor (beta chain) comes out of a study of control samples from healthy donors and cancer patients. Measured with immunoSEQ multiplex PCR; TCRdb has only the in-frame clones, and not every one. Of some 120,000 clones detected, approximately 90% appear once; the ten largest clones hold 2% to 2.5%. The CDR3 covers 14 residues. Germline-derived CDR1 and CDR2 are SGHRS and YFSETQ. Trimming stripped 1 base from V and 4 bases from J, with 9 bases between. The sequence derives from a woman in her 70s in good health. The sample consisted of blood. The chain combines TRBV5-1 with TRBJ1-5; D might be TRBD1 (5 bases). Here the CDR3 reads CASSLSGVNQPQHF. For the CDR3, the DNA is TGCGCCAGCAGCTTGTCGGGGGTAAATCAGCCCCAGCATTTT.